This T cell receptor (beta chain) was profiled in a study of immune evolution from preneoplasia to lung adenocarcinoma. Study background: HLA loss of heterozygosity: 7% AIS, over 12% MIA, roughly 35% ADC, none AAH.

The V end was cut by 4 bases, the J end by 4 bases, with 12 bases between. Germline lookup yields CDR1 SEHNR and CDR2 FQNEAQ (reference sequence). The CDR3 runs to 14 residues. Patient tissue came from resections in Japan or China, 2014–2017. Repertoires were generated with immunoSEQ multiplex PCR, while TCRdb's copy carries only in-frame clones and drops some. The sample has 8,000 to 10,000 clones, about 80% seen once; the top ten hold around 5%. The receptor's source is a person aged 65-85 years with lung adenocarcinoma. Some clones in this sample may be carry-over from other donors' samples. Sequencing was carried out using FFPE minimally invasive lung adenocarcinoma tissue. The V and J genes are TRBV7-9 and TRBJ2-3; TRBD1 might be the D (6 bases). CDR3 sequence (DNA): TGTGCCAGCAGCTGGTGGACAGTCGCAGATACGCAGTATTTT. Translating gives CASSWWTVADTQYF.